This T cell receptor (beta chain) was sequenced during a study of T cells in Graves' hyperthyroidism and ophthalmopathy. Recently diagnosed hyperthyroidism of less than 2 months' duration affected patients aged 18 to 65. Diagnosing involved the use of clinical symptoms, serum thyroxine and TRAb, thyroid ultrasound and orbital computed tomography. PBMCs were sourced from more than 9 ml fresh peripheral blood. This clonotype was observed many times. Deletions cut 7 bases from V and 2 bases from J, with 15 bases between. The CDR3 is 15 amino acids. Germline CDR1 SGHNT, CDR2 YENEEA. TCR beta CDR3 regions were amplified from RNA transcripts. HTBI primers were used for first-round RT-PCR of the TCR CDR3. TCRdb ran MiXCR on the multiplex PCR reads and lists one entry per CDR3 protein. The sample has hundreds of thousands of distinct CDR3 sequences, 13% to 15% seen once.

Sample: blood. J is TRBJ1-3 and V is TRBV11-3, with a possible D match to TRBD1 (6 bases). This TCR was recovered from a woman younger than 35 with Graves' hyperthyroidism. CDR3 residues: CASTLGGTAGNTIYF. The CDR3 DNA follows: TGTGCCAGCACCTTGGGGGGCACAGCTGGAAACACCATATATTTT.